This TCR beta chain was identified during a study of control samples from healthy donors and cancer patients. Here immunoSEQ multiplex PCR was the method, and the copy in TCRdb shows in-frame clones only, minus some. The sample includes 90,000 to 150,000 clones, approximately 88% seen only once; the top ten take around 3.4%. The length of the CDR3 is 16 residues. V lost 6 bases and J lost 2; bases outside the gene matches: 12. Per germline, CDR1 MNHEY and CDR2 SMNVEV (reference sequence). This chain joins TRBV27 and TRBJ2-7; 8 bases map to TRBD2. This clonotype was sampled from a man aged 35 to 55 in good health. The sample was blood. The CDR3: CASSPRSGGDTYEQYF. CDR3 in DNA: TGTGCCAGCAGCCCCCGAAGCGGGGGAGATACCTACGAGCAGTACTTC.